This TCR beta chain stems from a study of response to subunit inactivated influenza vaccine. This clonotype occurred a few times. The antigen remains unidentified. TCRdb re-called the RT-PCR reads through MiXCR, storing one row per CDR3 protein. This sample has around 750,000 distinct CDR3 sequences; around 21% occur once, and the top ten carry roughly a tenth. The CDR3 is 15 amino acids. The V end lost 6 bases, the J end lost 4 bases, and 18 bases lay between the germline ends. CDR1 is MNHNS and CDR2 is SASEGT in the germline V gene. Study findings and constraints: It was suggested by the authors that few new T cells are recruited by each seasonal influenza vaccination.

The receptor comes from a man aged 50 or older who received an inactivated influenza vaccine. Source: PBMCs from blood, taken roughly 5 days after vaccination. This chain connects TRBV6-1 to TRBJ1-2; D may be TRBD1 (5 bases). CDR3 loop: CASSRIEQGVYGYTF. CDR3 DNA: TGTGCCAGCAGCCGCATTGAGCAGGGCGTCTATGGCTACACCTTC.